Each of the 13 T cell receptor beta chains below was sequenced from the same sample in a study of OX40 agonist ivuxolimab in advanced cancers. Clones were sequenced by immunoSEQ multiplex PCR, and TCRdb holds only the in-frame ones, with some missing. The table has 26,000 or so clones, around nine tenths seen once. This specimen consisted of CD4+ or CD8+ T cells sorted from blood, obtained in a trial of the OX40 agonist ivuxolimab. These receptors were taken from an adult with an advanced solid tumor such as melanoma, head and neck, liver or kidney cancer.

This clone was seen only once. This chain uses TRBV9 with TRBJ1-2; no clear D gene. Per the germline V gene, CDR1 is SGDLS and CDR2 is YYNGEE. The CDR3 has 14 amino acids. Trimming stripped 0 bases from V and 5 bases from J, with 11 bases between. The CDR3, as DNA: TGTGCCAGCAGCGTAGGCTCAGCCCATTATGGCTACACCTTC. Protein: CASSVGSAHYGYTF. Combining the CDR3 with reference TRBV9 and TRBJ1-2 gives the whole variable domain DSGVTQTPKHLITATGQRVTLRCSPRSGDLSVYWYQQSLDQGLQFLIQYYNGEERAKGNILERFSAQQFPDLHSELNLSSLELGDSALYFCASSVGSAHYGYTFGSGTRLTVV.

This clone was seen just once. This chain uses TRBV2 with TRBJ2-1; 8 bases line up with TRBD1. The CDR3 has 13 amino acids. J gave up 8 bases and V 6 bases, and 6 bases lay outside the gene matches. Germline V gene data show CDR1 as SNHLY and CDR2 as FYNNEI. CDR3 sequence reads: CASRRQGFDEQFF. CDR3 DNA: TGTGCCAGCAGGCGACAGGGGTTTGATGAGCAGTTCTTC.

The chain carries TRBV27 and TRBJ2-6; D may be TRBD1 (6 bases). Deletions cut 5 bases from V and 2 bases from J, with 10 bases between. This CDR3 has 15 residues. Germline V gene data show CDR1 as MNHEY and CDR2 as SMNVEV (reference sequence). This CDR3 reads CASSQGTAGANVLTF. Here the CDR3 DNA reads TGTGCCAGCAGTCAGGGGACGGCTGGGGCCAACGTCCTGACTTTC.

V gene TRBV21-1 combines with J gene TRBJ1-5. TRBV21-1 is shown as a pseudogene. This CDR3 is built from 14 residues. CDR3 in DNA: TGTGCCAGCAGCAAGCCCGTTAGCAATCAGCCCCAGCATTTT. As protein: CASSKPVSNQPQHF.

The chain links TRBV6-1 to TRBJ2-7, with D perhaps TRBD1 (6 bases). Trimming cost V 1 base and J 0 bases, with 10 bases left between them. Germline V CDR1 and CDR2: MNHNS, SASEGT. This CDR3 has 15 amino acids. The CDR3 nucleotides are TGTGCCAGCAGTGAAGGGGACATTATCTCCTACGAGCAGTACTTC. This sequence encodes CASSEGDIISYEQYF.

The chain has TRBV19 and TRBJ2-7; D may be TRBD2 (6 bases). The V and J ends lost 10 bases and 2 bases respectively, with 12 bases between them. The germline gives CDR1 LNHDA, CDR2 SQIVND (reference sequence). The CDR3 extends over 12 amino acids. CDR3 in amino acids: CATSGLTYEQYF. Written as DNA, the CDR3 is TGTGCCACCTCGGGACTGACCTACGAGCAGTACTTC.

The chain joins TRBV5-1 to TRBJ1-2; the match to TRBD1 covers 7 bases. V shed 4 bases and J 8 bases; nucleotides not matched to a gene: 14. The CDR3 totals 15 residues. Germline V gene sequence: CDR1 SGHRS, CDR2 YFSETQ. CDR3 DNA: TGCGCCAGCAGCCCCTACCGACAGGGAATCTACGGCTACACCTTC. Protein: CASSPYRQGIYGYTF.

The sample holds one count of this clone. The rearrangement uses TRBV25-1 and TRBJ2-1; the match to TRBD1 covers 9 bases. The CDR3 runs to 14 residues. The trim removed 8 bases at V and 3 bases at J, leaving 5 bases unmatched. Germline V gene data show CDR1 as MGHDK and CDR2 as SYGVNS. CDR3 residues: CASLGQGLYNEQFF. Written as DNA, the CDR3 is TGTGCCAGCCTGGGACAGGGACTCTACAATGAGCAGTTCTTC.

This clone is medium-sized. The rearrangement uses TRBV5-1 and TRBJ1-2; TRBD1 matches 9 bases. V shed 2 bases and J 5 bases; nucleotides not matched to a gene: 7. The germline V gene has CDR1 SGHRS and CDR2 YFSETQ. The CDR3 totals 15 residues. The chain's CDR3 is CASSFIETGGYGYTF. In DNA, the CDR3 is TGCGCCAGCAGCTTTATAGAGACAGGGGGATATGGCTACACCTTC. Using reference TRBV5-1 and TRBJ1-2 for the parts outside the CDR3, the full variable domain is KAGVTQTPRYLIKTRGQQVTLSCSPISGHRSVSWYQQTPGQGLQFLFEYFSETQRNKGNFPGRFSGRQFSNSRSEMNVSTLELGDSALYLCASSFIETGGYGYTFGSGTRLTVV.

The chain has TRBV6-5 and TRBJ2-1; D remains ambiguous. V dropped 0 bases and J dropped 9 bases, with 15 bases sitting between them. CDR3 length: 15 amino acids. CDR1 MNHEY and CDR2 SVGAGI come from the germline V gene. The chain's CDR3 is CASSYSKERLSEQFF. In nucleotides, the CDR3 is TGTGCCAGCAGTTACTCGAAGGAAAGGTTAAGTGAGCAGTTCTTC.

V and J are TRBV7-9 and TRBJ2-1; 7 positions agree with TRBD1. Germline V gene lookup returns CDR1 SEHNR and CDR2 FQNEAQ (reference sequence). This CDR3 has 16 amino acids. V shed 1 base and J 6 bases; nucleotides not matched to a gene: 9. This CDR3 is CASSLGPWGQLNEQFF. CDR3 nucleotides: TGTGCCAGCAGCTTAGGACCGTGGGGACAGCTCAATGAGCAGTTCTTC.

As to this clone: At the DNA level, this CDR3 is encoded by other sequences in the same sample as well. The chain has TRBV2 and TRBJ1-1; weak D call: TRBD1 (6 bases). Germline V gene lookup returns CDR1 SNHLY and CDR2 FYNNEI. The V end was cut by 10 bases, the J end by 0 bases, with 18 bases between. CDR3 length: 15 amino acids. The CDR3 DNA reads TGTGCCACCCTTGTGGGGGGCCGAGTGAACACTGAAGCTTTCTTT. It specifies CATLVGGRVNTEAFF.

V is TRBV6-4 and J is TRBJ2-7; 7 nucleotides match TRBD2. The CDR3 runs to 14 residues. V was pared by 3 bases and J by 5 bases, with 7 bases of the junction left unmatched. The germline gives CDR1 MRHNA, CDR2 SNTAGT. The CDR3 DNA is TGTGCCAGCAGTGAGACCAGCGGGATGAACGAGCAGTACTTC. Translated: CASSETSGMNEQYF.